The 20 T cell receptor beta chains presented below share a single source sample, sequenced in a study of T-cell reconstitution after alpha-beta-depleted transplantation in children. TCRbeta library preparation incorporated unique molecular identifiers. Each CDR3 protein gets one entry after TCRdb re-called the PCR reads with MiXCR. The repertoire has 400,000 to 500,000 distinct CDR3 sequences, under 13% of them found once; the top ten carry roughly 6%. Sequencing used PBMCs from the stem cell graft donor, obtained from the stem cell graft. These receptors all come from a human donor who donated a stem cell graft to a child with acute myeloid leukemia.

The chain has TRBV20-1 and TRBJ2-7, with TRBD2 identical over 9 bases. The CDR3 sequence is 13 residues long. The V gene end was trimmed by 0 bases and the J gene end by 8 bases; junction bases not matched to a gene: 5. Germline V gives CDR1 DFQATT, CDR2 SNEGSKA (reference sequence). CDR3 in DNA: TGCAGTGCTAGAGATAGCGGGAGTCTAAAGCAGTACTTC. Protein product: CSARDSGSLKQYF.

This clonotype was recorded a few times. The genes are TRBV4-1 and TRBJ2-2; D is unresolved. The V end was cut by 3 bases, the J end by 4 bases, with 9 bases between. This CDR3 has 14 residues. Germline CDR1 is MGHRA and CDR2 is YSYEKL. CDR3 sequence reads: CASSQKPGTGELFF. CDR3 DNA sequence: TGCGCCAGCAGCCAGAAACCCGGCACCGGGGAGCTGTTTTTT.

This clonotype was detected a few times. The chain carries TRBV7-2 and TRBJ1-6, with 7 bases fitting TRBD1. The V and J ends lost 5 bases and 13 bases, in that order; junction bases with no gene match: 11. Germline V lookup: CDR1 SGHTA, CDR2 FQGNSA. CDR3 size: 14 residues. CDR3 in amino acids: CASSDRDSSSPLHF. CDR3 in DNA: TGTGCCAGCAGCGACCGGGACAGCTCGTCGCCCCTCCACTTT.

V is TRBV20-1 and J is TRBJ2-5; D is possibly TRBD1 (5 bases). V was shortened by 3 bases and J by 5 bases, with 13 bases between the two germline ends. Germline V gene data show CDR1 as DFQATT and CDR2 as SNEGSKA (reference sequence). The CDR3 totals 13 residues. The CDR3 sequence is CSASPGSRETQYF. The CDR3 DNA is TGCAGTGCTAGCCCAGGGTCGAGGGAGACCCAGTACTTC.

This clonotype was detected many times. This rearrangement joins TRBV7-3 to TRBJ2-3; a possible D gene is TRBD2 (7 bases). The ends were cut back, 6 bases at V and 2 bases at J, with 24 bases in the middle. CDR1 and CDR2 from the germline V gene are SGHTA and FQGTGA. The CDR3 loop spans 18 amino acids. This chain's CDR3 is CASSQGGGGRSITDTQYF. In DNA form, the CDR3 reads TGTGCCAGCAGTCAAGGGGGAGGCGGGAGAAGTATCACAGATACGCAGTATTTT. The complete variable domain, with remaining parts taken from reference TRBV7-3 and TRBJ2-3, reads GAGVSQTPSNKVTEKGKYVELRCDPISGHTALYWYRQSLGQGPEFLIYFQGTGAADDSGLPNDRFFAVRPEGSVSTLKIQRTERGDSAVYLCASSQGGGGRSITDTQYFGPGTRLTVL.

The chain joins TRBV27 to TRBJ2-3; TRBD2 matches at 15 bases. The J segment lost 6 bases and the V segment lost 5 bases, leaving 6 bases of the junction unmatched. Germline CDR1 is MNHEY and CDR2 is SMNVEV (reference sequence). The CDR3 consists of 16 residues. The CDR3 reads CASSLHGTSGRDTQYF. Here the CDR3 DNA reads TGTGCCAGCAGTCTCCATGGGACTAGCGGGAGGGATACGCAGTATTTT.

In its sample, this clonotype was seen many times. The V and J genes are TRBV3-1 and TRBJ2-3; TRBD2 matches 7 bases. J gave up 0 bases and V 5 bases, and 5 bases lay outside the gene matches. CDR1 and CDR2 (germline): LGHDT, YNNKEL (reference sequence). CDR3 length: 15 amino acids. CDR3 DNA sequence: TGTGCCAGCAGCGGGACTACCCTCAGCACAGATACGCAGTATTTT. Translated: CASSGTTLSTDTQYF.

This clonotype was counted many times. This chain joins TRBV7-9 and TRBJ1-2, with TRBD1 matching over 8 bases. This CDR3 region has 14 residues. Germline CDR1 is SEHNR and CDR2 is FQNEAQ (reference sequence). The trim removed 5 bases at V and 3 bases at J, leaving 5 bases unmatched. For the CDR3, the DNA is TGTGCCAGCAGCCCCGGACAGGGAGACTATGGCTACACCTTC. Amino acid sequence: CASSPGQGDYGYTF.

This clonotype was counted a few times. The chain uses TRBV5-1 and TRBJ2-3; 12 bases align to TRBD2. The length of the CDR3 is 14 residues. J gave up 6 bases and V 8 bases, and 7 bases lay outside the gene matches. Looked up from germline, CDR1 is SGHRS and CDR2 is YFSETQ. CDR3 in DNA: TGCGCCAGTAGGACGACTAGCGGGAGTGATACGCAGTATTTT. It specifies CASRTTSGSDTQYF.

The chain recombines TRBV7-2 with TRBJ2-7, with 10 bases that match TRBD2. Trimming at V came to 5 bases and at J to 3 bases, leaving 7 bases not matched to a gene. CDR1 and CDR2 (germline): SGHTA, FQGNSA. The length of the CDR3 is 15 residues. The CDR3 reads CASSTPASGSYEQYF. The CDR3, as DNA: TGTGCCAGCAGCACCCCGGCTAGCGGGAGCTACGAGCAGTACTTC.

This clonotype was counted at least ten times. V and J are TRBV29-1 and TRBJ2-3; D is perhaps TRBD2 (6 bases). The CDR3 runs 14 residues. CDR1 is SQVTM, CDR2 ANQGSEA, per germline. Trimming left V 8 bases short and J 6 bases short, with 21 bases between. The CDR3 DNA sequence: TGCAGCTCGTCGCTCGCGGGATTCGAGGATACGCAGTATTTT. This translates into CSSSLAGFEDTQYF.

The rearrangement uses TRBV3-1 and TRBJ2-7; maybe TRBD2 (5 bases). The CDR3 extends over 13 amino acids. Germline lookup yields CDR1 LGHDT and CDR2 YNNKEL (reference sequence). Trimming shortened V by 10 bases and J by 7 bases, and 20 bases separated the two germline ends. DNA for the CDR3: TGTGCCACCTCCCAGCATTCCGGCGGGGAGCAGTACTTC. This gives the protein CATSQHSGGEQYF.

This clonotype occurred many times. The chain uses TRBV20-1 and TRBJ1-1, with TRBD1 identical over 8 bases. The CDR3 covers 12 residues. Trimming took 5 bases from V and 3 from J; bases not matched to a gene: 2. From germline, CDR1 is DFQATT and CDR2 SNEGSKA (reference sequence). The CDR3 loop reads CSAPTGDTEAFF. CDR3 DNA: TGCAGTGCTCCGACAGGGGACACTGAAGCTTTCTTT.

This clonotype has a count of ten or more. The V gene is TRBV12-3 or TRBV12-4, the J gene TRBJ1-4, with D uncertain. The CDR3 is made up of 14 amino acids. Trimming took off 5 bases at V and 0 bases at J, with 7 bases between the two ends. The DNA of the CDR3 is TGTGCCAGCAGTACCCTCGCAACTAATGAAAAACTGTTTTTT. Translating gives CASSTLATNEKLFF.

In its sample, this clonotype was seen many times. Here the CDR3 reads CSVRKERGPSYNEQFF. The CDR3 nucleotides read TGCAGCGTTCGGAAAGAGCGGGGGCCCTCCTACAATGAGCAGTTCTTC. The chain links TRBV29-1 to TRBJ2-1; 8 nucleotides align to TRBD2. CDR3 size: 16 residues. Germline lookup yields CDR1 SQVTM and CDR2 ANQGSEA. V shed 5 bases and J 0 bases; nucleotides not matched to a gene: 9.

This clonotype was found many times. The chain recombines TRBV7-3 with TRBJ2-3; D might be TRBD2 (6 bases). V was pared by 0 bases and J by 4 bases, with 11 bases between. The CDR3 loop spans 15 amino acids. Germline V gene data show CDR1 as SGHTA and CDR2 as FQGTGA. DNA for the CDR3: TGTGCCAGCAGCTTAACGTCGGGGGAGTCAGATACGCAGTATTTT. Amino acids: CASSLTSGESDTQYF.

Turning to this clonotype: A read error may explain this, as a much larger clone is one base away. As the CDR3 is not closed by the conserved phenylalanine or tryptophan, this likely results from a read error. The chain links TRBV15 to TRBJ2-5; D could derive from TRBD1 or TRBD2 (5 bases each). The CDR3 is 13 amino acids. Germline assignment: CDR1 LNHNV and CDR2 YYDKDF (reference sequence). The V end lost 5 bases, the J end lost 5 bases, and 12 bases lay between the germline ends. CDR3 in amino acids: CATSRIGEETQYL. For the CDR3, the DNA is TGTGCCACCAGCCGTATAGGGGAGGAGACCCAGTACTTG.

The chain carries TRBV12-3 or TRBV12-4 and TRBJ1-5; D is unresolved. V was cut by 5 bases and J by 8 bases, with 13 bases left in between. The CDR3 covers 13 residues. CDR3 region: CASSRLVPEPQHF. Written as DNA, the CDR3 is TGTGCCAGCAGTCGGTTGGTCCCAGAGCCCCAGCATTTT.

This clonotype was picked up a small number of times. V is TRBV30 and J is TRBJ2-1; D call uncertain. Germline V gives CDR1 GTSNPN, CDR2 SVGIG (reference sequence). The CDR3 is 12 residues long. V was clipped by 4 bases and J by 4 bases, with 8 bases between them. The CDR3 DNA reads TGTGCCTGGACAGGCCCTTACAATGAGCAGTTCTTC. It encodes CAWTGPYNEQFF.

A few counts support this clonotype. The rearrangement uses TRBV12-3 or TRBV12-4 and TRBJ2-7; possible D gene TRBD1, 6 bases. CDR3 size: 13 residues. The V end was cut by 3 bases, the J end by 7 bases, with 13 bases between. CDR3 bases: TGTGCCAGCAGTTTCCAGGGGACGGGTGAGCAGTACGTC. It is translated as CASSFQGTGEQYV.